Here is one T cell receptor (beta chain) with its context. Its antigen remains unidentified. This CDR3 region has 13 residues. Germline V gene data show CDR1 as SGHRS and CDR2 as YFSETQ. Trimming left V 4 bases short and J 2 bases short, with 7 bases between. Combining a sample-barcoded 5' primer with a J-beta primer mix, a second PCR ran for roughly 6 to 12 cycles. Template switching added a 12-random-nucleotide identifier to every cDNA molecule. One entry per CDR3 protein results from TCRdb running MiXCR on the 5' RACE reads. The sample gives 1.8 million or so distinct CDR3 sequences, around 40% of which show up once; 23% is in the top ten. The data were obtained in a study of blood T cells in healthy people across ages. Notes on the study in general: Estimates based on one million T cells were treated as lower bounds.

The sequenced sample was blood. The chain couples TRBV5-1 to TRBJ1-3; D is unclear. This TCR was recovered from a human donor in good health. In nucleotides, the CDR3 is TGCGCCAGCAGCACGGATACTGGAAACACCATATATTTT. This translates into CASSTDTGNTIYF.